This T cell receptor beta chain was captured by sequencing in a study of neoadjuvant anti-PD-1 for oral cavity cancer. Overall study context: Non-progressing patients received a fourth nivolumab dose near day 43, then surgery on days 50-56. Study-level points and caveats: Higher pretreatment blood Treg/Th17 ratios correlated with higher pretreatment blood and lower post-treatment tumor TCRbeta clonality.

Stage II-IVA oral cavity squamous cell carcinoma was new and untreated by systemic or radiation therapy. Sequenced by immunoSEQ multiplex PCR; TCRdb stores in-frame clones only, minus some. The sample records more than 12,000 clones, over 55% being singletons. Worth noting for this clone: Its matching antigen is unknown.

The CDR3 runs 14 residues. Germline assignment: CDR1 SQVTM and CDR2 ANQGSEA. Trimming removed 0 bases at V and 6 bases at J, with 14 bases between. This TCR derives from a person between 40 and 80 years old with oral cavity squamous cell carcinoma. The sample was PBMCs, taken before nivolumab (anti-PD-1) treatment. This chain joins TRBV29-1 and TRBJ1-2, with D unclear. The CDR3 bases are TGCAGCGTTGAAGATCGGGAAGGTTTTGATGGCTACACCTTC. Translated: CSVEDREGFDGYTF.